This T cell receptor beta chain came from a study of breast tumors, draining lymph nodes, adjacent tissues (dated by TCRdb to 2015 to 2016). For the wider study: TCR beta repertoires were compared across tumor, adjacent nontumor tissue and axillary lymph nodes obtained from breast cancer patients. The study aimed to assess the relationships and possible T-cell exchange between tumor, surrounding tissue and draining lymph node repertoires in human breast cancer. The paper as a whole reports these results and caveats: The data were judged consistent with most tumor T cells deriving from the lymph node and then expanding within tumor tissue. Tumors showed preferential V and J gene usage, and their T-cell repertoire diversity fell below that of lymph nodes yet above that of nontumor tissue. Tumor and nontumor tissue repertoires were significantly more similar in luminal-like than in basal-like breast cancer. The conclusion that tumor T cells originate in lymph nodes was presented as consistent with a hypothesis rather than as directly demonstrated.

As concerns this clonotype: The antigen this receptor binds is unknown. No quality values exist for individual bases; no much larger clone is one base distant.

From a lookup of the germline V gene, CDR1 and CDR2 are MNHNS and SASEGT. V is cut back by 0 bases and J by 4 bases, with 8 bases in the junction unmatched. The CDR3 runs 17 amino acids, cysteine and phenylalanine included. The DNA shown is the 51-base CDR3, in frame from base 1. Lymph node samples came from the axillary draining lymph nodes of breast cancer patients. Sequencing instrument: Illumina HiSeq 2000. TCR beta chain libraries were generated by multiplex PCR amplification. High-throughput sequencing was used to analyze the amplified TCR beta chain products. Starting from the raw public reads, TCRdb applied fastp trimming at Q25, assembled clones with MiXCR and retained in-frame beta chains. Rows merge per CDR3 protein into single entries with the most common DNA and genes. Within this sample are 200,000 to 250,000 distinct CDR3 sequences, with less than 40% of them counted one time only. The ten largest clones take up approximately 3.7% of the sample.

The sequence links TRBV6-1 to TRBJ2-2, and 7 bases in between align with TRBD2. The origin of this receptor is a female donor with breast cancer. Some clones in this sample may be carry-over from other donors' samples. Material for sequencing was axillary lymph node tissue. The CDR3 protein is CASSEAGGRVVTGELFF. The nucleotide sequence is TGTGCCAGCAGTGAAGCGGGGGGGAGGGTGGTCACCGGGGAGCTGTTTTTT.